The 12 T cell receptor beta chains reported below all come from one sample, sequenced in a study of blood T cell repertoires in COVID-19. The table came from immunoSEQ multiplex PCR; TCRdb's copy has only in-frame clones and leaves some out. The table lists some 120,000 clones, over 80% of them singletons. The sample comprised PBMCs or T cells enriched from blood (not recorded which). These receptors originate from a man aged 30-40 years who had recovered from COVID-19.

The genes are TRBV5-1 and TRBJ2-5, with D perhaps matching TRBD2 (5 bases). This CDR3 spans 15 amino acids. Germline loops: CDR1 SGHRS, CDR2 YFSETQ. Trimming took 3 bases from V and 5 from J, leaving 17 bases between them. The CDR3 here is CASSSKMGVAETQYF. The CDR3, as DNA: TGCGCCAGCAGCTCGAAGATGGGAGTTGCGGAGACCCAGTACTTC.

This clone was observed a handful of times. CDR3: CASSVGSSGNTIYF. The CDR3 nucleotides are TGTGCCAGCAGCGTAGGGAGCTCTGGAAACACCATATATTTT. The chain carries TRBV9 and TRBJ1-3; D is undetermined. Trimming shortened V by 0 bases and J by 0 bases, and 4 bases separated the two germline ends. The CDR3 covers 14 residues. Germline values: CDR1 SGDLS, CDR2 YYNGEE. Together with reference TRBV9 and TRBJ1-3, the CDR3 gives the full variable domain: DSGVTQTPKHLITATGQRVTLRCSPRSGDLSVYWYQQSLDQGLQFLIQYYNGEERAKGNILERFSAQQFPDLHSELNLSSLELGDSALYFCASSVGSSGNTIYFGEGSWLTVV.

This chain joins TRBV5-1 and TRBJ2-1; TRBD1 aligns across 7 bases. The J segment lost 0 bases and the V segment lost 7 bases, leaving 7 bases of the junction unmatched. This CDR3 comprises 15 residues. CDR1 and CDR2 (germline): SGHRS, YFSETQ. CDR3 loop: CASGRQGGSYNEQFF. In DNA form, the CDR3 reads TGCGCCAGCGGCAGACAGGGTGGCTCCTACAATGAGCAGTTCTTC.

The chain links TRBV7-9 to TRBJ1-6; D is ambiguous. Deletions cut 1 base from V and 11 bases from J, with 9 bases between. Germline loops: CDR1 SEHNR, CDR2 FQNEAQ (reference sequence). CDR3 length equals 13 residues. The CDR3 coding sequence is TGTGCCAGCAGCTTAGGGAGGGAAGCACCCCTCCACTTT. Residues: CASSLGREAPLHF. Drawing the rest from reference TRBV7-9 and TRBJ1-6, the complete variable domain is DTGVSQNPRHKITKRGQNVTFRCDPISEHNRLYWYRQTLGQGPEFLTYFQNEAQLEKSRLLSDRFSAERPKGSFSTLEIQRTEQGDSAMYLCASSLGREAPLHFGNGTRLTVT.

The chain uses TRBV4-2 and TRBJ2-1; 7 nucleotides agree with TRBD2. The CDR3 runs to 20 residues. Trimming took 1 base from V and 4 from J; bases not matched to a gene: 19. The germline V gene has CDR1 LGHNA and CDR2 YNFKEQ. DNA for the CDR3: TGTGCCAGCAGCCAAGCAACTCTAGCGGAAGGAAGGGGCCGGTACAATGAGCAGTTCTTC. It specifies CASSQATLAEGRGRYNEQFF.

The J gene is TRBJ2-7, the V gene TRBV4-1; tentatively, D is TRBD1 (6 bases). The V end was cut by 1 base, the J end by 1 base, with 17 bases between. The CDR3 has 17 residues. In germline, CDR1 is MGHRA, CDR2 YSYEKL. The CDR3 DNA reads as TGCGCCAGCAGCCAAGGGACCCGGACAGTCGGATCCTACGAGCAGTACTTC. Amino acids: CASSQGTRTVGSYEQYF.

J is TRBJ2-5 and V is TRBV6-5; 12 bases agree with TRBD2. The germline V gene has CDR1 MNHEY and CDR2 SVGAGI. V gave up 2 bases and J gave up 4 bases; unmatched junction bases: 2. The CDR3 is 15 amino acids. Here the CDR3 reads CASSYQGLAGETQYF. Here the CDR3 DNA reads TGTGCCAGCAGTTACCAGGGACTAGCGGGAGAGACCCAGTACTTC.

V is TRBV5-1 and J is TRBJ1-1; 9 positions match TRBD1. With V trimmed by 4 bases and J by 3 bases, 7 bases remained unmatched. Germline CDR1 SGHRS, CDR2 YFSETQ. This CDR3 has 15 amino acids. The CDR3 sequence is CASSRDRERHTEAFF. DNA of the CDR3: TGCGCCAGCAGCCGGGACAGGGAAAGGCACACTGAAGCTTTCTTT.

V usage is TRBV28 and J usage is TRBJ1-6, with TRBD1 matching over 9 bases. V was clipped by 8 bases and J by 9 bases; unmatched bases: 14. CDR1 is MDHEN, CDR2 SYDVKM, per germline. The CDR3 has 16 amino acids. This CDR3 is CASVAPEGTGISPLHF. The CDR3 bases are TGTGCCAGCGTGGCCCCCGAGGGGACAGGGATTTCACCCCTCCACTTT. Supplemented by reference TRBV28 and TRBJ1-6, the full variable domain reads DVKVTQSSRYLVKRTGEKVFLECVQDMDHENMFWYRQDPGLGLRLIYFSYDVKMKEKGDIPEGYSVSREKKERFSLILESASTNQTSMYLCASVAPEGTGISPLHFGNGTRLTVT.

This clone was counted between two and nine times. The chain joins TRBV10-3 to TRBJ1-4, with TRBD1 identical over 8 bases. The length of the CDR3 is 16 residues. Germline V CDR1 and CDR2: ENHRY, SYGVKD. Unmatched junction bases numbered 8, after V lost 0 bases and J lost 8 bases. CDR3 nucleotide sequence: TGTGCCATCAGTGAGTCTACAGGGGGACTGGGCGAAAAACTGTTTTTT. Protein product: CAISESTGGLGEKLFF.

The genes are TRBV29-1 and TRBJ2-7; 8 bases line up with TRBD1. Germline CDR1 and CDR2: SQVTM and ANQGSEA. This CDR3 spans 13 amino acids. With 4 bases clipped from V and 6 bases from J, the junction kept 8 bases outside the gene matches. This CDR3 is CSVGGQGAGEQYF. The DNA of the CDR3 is TGCAGCGTTGGTGGGCAGGGGGCTGGCGAGCAGTACTTC.

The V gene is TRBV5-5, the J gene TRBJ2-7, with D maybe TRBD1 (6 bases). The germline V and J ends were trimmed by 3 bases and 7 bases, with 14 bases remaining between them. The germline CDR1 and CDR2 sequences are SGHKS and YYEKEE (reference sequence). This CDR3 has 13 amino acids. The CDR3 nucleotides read TGTGCCAGCAGCTGGACAGCAGTCGGGGAGCAGTACGTC. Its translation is CASSWTAVGEQYV.